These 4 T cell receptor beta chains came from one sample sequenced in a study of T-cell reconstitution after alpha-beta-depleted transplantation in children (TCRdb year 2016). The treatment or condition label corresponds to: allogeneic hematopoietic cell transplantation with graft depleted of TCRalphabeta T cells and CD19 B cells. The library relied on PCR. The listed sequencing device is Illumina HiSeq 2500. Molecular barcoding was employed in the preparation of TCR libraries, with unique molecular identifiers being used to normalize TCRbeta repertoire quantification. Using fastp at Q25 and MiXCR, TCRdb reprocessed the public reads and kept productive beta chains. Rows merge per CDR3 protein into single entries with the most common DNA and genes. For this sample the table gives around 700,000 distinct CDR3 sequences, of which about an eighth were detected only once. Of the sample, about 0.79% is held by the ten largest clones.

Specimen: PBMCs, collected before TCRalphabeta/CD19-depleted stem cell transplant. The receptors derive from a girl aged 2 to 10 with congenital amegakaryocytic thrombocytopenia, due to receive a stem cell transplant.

The CDR3 DNA is TGTGCCAGCAGTTACCCGCCTAAGGGACTAGCGGGAGTTCTGGAGACCCAGTACTTC. This encodes CASSYPPKGLAGVLETQYF. This chain connects TRBV6-5 to TRBJ2-5; TRBD2 matches at 14 bases. CDR1 and CDR2 (germline): MNHEY, SVGAGI. The CDR3 sequence is 19 residues long. V shed 2 bases, J shed 5 bases, and the junction held 13 bases outside the gene matches.

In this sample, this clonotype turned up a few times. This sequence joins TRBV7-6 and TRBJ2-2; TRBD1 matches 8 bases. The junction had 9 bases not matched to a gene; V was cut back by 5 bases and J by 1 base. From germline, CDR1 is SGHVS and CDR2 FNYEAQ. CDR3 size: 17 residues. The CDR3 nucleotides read TGTGCCAGCAGCCCCCGTCCGGGGACAGGGAACACCGGGGAGCTGTTTTTT. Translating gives CASSPRPGTGNTGELFF.

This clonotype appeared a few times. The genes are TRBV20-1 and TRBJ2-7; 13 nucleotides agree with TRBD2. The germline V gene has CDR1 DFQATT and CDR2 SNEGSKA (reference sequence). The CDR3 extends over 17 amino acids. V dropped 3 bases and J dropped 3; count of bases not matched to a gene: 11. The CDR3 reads CSASYQGTSGIGYEQYF. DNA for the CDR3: TGCAGTGCTAGTTACCAAGGGACTAGCGGGATTGGCTACGAGCAGTACTTC.

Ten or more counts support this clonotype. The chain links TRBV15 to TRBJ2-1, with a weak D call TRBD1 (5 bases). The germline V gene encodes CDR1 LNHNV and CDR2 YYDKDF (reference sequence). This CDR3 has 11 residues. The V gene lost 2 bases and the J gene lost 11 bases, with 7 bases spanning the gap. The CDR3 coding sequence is TGTGCCACCAGCAGACAGGGAAAGCAGTTCTTC. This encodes CATSRQGKQFF.